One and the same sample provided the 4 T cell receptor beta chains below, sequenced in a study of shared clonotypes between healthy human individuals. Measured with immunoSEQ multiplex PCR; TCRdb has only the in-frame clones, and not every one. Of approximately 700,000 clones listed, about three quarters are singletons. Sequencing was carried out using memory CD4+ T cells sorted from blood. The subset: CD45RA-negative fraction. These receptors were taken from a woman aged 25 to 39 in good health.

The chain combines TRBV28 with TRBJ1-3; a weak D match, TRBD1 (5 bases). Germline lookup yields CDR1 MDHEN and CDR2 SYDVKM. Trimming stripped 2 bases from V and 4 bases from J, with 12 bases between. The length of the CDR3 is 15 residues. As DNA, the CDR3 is TGTGCCAGCAGTTTACGACCGACAGTCGGAAACACCATATATTTT. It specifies CASSLRPTVGNTIYF. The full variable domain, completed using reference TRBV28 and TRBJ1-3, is DVKVTQSSRYLVKRTGEKVFLECVQDMDHENMFWYRQDPGLGLRLIYFSYDVKMKEKGDIPEGYSVSREKKERFSLILESASTNQTSMYLCASSLRPTVGNTIYFGEGSWLTVV.

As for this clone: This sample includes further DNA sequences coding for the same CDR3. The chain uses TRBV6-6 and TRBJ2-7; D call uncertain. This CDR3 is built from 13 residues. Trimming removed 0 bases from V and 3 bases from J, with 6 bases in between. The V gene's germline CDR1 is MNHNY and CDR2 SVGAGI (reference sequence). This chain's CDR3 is CASSYSGSYEQYF. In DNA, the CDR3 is TGTGCCAGCAGTTACTCAGGAAGCTACGAGCAGTACTTC.

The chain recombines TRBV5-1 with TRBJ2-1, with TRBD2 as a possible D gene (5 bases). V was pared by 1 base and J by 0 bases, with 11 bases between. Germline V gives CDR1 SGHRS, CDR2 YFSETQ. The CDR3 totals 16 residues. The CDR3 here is CASSLLPGNSYNEQFF. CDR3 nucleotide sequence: TGCGCCAGCAGCTTGCTCCCGGGGAACTCCTACAATGAGCAGTTCTTC.

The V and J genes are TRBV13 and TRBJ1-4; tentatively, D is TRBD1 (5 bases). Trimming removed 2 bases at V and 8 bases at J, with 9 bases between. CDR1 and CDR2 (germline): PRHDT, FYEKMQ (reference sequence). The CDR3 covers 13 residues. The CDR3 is CASSLRRQEKLFF. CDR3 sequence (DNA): TGTGCCAGCAGCTTACGCCGACAGGAAAAACTGTTTTTT.